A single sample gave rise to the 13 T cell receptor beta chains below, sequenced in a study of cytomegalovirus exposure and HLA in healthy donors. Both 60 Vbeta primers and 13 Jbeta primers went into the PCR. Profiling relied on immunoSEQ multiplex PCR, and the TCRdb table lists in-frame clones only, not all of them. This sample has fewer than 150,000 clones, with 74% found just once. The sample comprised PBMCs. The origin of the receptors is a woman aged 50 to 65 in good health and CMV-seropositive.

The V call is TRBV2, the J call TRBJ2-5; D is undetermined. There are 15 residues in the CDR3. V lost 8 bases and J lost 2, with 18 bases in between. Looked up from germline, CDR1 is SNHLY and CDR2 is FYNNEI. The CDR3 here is CASCMSRGQQETQYF. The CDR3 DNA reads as TGTGCCAGCTGCATGTCGCGTGGGCAACAAGAGACCCAGTACTTC.

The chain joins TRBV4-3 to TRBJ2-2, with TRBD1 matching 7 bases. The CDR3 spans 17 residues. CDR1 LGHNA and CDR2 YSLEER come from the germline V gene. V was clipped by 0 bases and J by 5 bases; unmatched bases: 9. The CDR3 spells CASSQDSTGYSTGELFF. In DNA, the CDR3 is TGCGCCAGCAGCCAAGACTCGACAGGGTATAGTACCGGGGAGCTGTTTTTT.

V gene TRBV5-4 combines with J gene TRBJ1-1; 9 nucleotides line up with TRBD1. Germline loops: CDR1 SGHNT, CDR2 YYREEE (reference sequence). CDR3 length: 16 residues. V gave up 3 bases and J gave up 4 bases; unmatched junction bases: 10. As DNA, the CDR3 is TGTGCCAGCAGCTCACTTGGACAGGGGAGAGGCACTGAAGCTTTCTTT. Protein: CASSSLGQGRGTEAFF.

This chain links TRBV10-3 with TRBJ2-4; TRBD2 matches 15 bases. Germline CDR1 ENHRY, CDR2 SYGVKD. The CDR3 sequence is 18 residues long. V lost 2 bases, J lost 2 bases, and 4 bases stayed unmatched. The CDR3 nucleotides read TGTGCCATCAGTGAGCCAGGACTAGCGGGGGGGCCCAAAAACATTCAGTACTTC. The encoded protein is CAISEPGLAGGPKNIQYF.

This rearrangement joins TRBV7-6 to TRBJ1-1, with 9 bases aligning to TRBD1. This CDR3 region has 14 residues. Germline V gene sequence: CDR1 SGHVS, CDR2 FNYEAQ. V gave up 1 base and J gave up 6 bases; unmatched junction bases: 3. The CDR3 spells CASSLEQGAAEAFF. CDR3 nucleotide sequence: TGTGCCAGCAGCTTAGAACAGGGGGCGGCTGAAGCTTTCTTT. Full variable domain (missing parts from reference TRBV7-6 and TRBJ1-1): GAGVSQSPRYKVTKRGQDVALRCDPISGHVSLYWYRQALGQGPEFLTYFNYEAQQDKSGLPNDRFSAERPEGSISTLTIQRTEQRDSAMYRCASSLEQGAAEAFFGQGTRLTVV.

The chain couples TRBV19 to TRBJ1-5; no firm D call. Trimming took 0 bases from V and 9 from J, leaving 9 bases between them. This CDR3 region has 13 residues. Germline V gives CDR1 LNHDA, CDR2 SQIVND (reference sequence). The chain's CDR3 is CASSIERVRPQHF. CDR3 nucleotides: TGTGCCAGTAGTATAGAAAGAGTCCGGCCCCAGCATTTT.

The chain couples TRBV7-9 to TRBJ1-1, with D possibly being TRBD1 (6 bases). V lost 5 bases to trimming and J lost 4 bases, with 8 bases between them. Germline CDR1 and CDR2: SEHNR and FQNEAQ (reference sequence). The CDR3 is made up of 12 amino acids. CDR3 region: CASSTGSTEAFF. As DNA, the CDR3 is TGTGCCAGCAGCACAGGGAGCACTGAAGCTTTCTTT.

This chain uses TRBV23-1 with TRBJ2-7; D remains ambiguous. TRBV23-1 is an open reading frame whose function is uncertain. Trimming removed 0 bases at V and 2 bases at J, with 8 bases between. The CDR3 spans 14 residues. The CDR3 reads CASSQSSGTYEQYF. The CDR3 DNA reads TGCGCCAGCAGTCAATCGTCAGGTACCTACGAGCAGTACTTC.

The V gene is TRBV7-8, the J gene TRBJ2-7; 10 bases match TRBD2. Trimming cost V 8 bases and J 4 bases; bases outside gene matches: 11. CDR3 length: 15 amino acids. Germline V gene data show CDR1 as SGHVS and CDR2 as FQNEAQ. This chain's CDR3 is CASGPRTSGNYEQYF. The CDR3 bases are TGTGCCAGCGGTCCGAGGACTAGCGGAAATTACGAGCAGTACTTC.

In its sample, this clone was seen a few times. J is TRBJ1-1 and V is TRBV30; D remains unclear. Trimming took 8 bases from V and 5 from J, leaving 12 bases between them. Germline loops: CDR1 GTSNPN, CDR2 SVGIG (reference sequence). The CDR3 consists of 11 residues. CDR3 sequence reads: CALGGGTEAFF. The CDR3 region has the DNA TGTGCCCTTGGCGGAGGGACTGAAGCTTTCTTT.

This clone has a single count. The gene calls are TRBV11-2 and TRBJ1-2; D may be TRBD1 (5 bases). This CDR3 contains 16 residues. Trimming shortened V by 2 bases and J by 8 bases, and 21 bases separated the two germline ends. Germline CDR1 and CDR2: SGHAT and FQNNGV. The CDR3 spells CASSLPSGTLMTGYTF. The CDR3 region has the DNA TGTGCCAGCAGCTTACCCTCGGGGACTCTGATGACAGGCTACACCTTC.

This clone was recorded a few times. The DNA of the CDR3 is TGTGCCAACCGGGACAGATCTTCTGGCTACACCTTC. It yields the protein CANRDRSSGYTF. V and J are TRBV28 and TRBJ1-2; 7 nucleotides match TRBD1. Germline-derived CDR1 and CDR2 are MDHEN and SYDVKM. V was clipped by 10 bases and J by 7 bases; unmatched bases: 9. The length of the CDR3 is 12 residues.

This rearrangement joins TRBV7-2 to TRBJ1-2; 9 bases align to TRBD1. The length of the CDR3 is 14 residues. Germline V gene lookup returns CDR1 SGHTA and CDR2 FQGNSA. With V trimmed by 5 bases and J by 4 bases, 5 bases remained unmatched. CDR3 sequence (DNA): TGTGCCAGCAGCCCCAGGGACAGGGCCTATGGCTACACCTTC. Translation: CASSPRDRAYGYTF.